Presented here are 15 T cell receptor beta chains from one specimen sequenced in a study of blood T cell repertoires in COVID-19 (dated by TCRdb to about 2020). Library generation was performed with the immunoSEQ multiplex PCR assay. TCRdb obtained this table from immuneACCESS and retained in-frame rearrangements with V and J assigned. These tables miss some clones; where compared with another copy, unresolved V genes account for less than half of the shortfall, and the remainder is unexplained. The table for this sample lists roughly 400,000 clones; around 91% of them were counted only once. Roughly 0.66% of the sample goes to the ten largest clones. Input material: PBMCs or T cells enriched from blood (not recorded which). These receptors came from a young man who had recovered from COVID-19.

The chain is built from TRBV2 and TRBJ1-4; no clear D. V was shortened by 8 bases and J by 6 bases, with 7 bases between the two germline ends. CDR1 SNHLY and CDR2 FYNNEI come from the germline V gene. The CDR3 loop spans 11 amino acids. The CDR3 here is CASGQDEKLFF. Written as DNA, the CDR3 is TGTGCCAGCGGCCAGGATGAAAAACTGTTTTTT.

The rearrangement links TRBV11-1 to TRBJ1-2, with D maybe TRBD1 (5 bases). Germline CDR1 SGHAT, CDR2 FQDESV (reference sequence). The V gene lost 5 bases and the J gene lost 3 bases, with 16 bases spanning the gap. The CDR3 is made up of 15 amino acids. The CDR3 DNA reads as TGTGCCAGCAGCCCCACGGCAGGGTACGACTATGGCTACACCTTC. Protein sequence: CASSPTAGYDYGYTF.

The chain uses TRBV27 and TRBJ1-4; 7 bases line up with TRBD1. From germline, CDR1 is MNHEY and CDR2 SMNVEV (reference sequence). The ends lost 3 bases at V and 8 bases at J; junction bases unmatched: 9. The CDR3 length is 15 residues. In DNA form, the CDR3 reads TGTGCCAGCAGTTTCAAGGGGGCCACAGACGAAAAACTGTTTTTT. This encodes CASSFKGATDEKLFF.

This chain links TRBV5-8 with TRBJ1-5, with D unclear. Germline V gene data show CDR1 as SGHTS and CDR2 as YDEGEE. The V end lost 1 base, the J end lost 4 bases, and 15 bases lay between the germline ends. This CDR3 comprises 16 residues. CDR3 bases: TGTGCCAGCAGCTTGCTCATAAAGGGAGGTAATCAGCCCCAGCATTTT. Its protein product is CASSLLIKGGNQPQHF.

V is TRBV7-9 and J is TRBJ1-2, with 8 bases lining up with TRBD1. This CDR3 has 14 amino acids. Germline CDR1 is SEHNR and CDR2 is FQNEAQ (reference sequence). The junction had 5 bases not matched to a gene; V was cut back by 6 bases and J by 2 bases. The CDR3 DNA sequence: TGTGCCAGCAGACAACAGGGGGAGAACTATGGCTACACCTTC. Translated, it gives CASRQQGENYGYTF.

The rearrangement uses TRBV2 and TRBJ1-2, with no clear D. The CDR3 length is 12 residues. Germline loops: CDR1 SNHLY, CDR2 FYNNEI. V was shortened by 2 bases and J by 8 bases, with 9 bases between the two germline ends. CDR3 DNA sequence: TGTGCCAGCAGTGAATTGGTACAAGGCTACACCTTC. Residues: CASSELVQGYTF.

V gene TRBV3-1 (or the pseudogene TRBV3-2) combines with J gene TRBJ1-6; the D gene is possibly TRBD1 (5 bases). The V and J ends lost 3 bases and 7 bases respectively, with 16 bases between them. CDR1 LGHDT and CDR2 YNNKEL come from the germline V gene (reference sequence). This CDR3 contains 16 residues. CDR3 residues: CASSHHYRLSNSPLHF. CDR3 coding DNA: TGTGCCAGCAGCCACCATTACAGGCTATCAAATTCACCCCTCCACTTT.

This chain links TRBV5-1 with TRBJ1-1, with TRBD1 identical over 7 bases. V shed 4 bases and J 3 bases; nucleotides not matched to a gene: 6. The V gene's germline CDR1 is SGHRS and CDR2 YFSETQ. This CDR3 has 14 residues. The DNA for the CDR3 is TGCGCCAGCAGCGTCGACAGGGAAGACACTGAAGCTTTCTTT. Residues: CASSVDREDTEAFF.

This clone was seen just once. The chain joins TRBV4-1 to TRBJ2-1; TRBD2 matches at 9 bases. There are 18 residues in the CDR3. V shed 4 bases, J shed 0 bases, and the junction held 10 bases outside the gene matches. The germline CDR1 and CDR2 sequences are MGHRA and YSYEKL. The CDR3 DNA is TGCGCCAGCAGCCCCGCAGGGGAAGCGGGAGGCTCCTACAATGAGCAGTTCTTC. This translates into CASSPAGEAGGSYNEQFF.

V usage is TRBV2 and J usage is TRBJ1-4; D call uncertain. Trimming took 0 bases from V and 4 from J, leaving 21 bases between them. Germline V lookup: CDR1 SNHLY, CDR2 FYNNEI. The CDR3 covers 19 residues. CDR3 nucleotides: TGTGCCAGCAGTGAAGCGCTTCGTTGGCAGGCCGCTTATAATGAAAAACTGTTTTTT. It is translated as CASSEALRWQAAYNEKLFF.

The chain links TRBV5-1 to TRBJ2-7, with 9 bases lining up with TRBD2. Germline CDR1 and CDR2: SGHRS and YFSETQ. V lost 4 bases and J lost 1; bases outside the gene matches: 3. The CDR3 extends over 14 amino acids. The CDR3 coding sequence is TGCGCCAGCAGCGGGACTAGCCGTTCCTACGAGCAGTACTTC. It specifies CASSGTSRSYEQYF.

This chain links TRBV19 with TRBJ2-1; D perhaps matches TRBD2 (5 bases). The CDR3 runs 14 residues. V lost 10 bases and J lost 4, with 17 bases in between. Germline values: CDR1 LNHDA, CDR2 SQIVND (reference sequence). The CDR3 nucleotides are TGTGCCACCAAAGGACGACGGGATTACAATGAGCAGTTCTTC. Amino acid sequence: CATKGRRDYNEQFF.

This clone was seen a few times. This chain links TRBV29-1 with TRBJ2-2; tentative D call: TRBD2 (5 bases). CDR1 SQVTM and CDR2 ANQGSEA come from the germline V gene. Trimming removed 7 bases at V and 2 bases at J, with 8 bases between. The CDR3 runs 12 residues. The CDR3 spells CSGESNTGELFF. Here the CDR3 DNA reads TGCAGCGGGGAGTCCAACACCGGGGAGCTGTTTTTT.

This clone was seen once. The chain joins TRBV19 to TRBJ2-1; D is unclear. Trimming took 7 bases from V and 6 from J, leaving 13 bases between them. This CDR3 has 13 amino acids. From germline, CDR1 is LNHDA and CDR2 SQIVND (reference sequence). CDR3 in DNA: TGTGCCAGTAAGGAGACTCGAGGCAATGAGCAGTTCTTC. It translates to CASKETRGNEQFF. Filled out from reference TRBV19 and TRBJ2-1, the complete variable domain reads DGGITQSPKYLFRKEGQNVTLSCEQNLNHDAMYWYRQDPGQGLRLIYYSQIVNDFQKGDIAEGYSVSREKKESFPLTVTSAQKNPTAFYLCASKETRGNEQFFGPGTRLTVL.

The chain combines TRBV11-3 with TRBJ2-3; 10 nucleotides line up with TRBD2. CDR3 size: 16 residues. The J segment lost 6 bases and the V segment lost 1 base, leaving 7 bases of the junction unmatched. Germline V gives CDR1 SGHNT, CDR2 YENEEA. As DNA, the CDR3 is TGTGCCAGCAGCTTAGCTAGCGGGGGATCCACGGATACGCAGTATTTT. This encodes CASSLASGGSTDTQYF.